A selection of T cell receptor beta chains follows, all from one sample in a study of blood T cell repertoires in COVID-19. Using immunoSEQ multiplex PCR, the repertoire was profiled, and TCRdb retains in-frame clones only, with some absent. The sample carries about 220,000 clones, about 80% recorded once. The source material was peripheral blood. These receptors came from a woman aged 60-75 years with acute or convalescent COVID-19. CDR3s leave out the opening cysteine and the closing phenylalanine or tryptophan. Size is omitted from some rows. Given values are once, few, many or a class for expanded clones.

V gene	clone size	J gene	CDR3 protein
TRBV15	NA	TRBJ1-2	ATSRDRGNYGYT
TRBV25-1	NA	TRBJ1-1	ASTFGAEAF
TRBV6-2/TRBV6-3	NA	TRBJ1-4	ASSSVGSSNEKLF
TRBV7-2	once	TRBJ1-2	ASSPRPRGENGYT
TRBV7-9	NA	TRBJ1-2	ASSPARLHYGYT
TRBV30	NA	TRBJ2-3	AWTRDSGTDTQY
TRBV27	NA	TRBJ1-2	ASSLTGGVYGYT
TRBV5-4	NA	TRBJ2-5	ASSLDSGGAVETQY
TRBV5-4	NA	TRBJ1-2	ASSPGWGTGGAGSHGYT
TRBV10-3	NA	TRBJ1-5	AASGGINQPQH
TRBV4-1	NA	TRBJ2-2	ASSQYRTATGELF
TRBV15	NA	TRBJ2-3	ATSLDRATDTQY
TRBV4-2	NA	TRBJ2-7	ASSQTGQGAGEQY
TRBV28	NA	TRBJ2-1	ASSLTSAYNEQF
TRBV5-1	NA	TRBJ2-7	ASSFQPGISYEQY
TRBV9	NA	TRBJ1-3	ASSVGSGSAGHSGNTIY
TRBV6-5	NA	TRBJ2-1	ASSYDPGGSYNEQF
TRBV7-2	NA	TRBJ1-1	ASSLGGHTAEAF
TRBV6-5	NA	TRBJ2-2	ASRSSGGFTGELF
TRBV5-4	NA	TRBJ2-5	ASSQVAGAEETQY
TRBV29-1	NA	TRBJ1-3	SVVLRGNTIY
TRBV5-1	few	TRBJ1-5	ASSLAYRGTGQPQH
TRBV30	few	TRBJ2-2	AWSVTANTGELF
TRBV2	NA	TRBJ1-2	ASSYTTGSIYGYT
TRBV6-2/TRBV6-3	once	TRBJ1-5	ASRPQGAGQPQH
TRBV15	NA	TRBJ1-2	ATSSSRTGASGYT
TRBV29-1	NA	TRBJ1-2	SVVGAGTLSGYT
TRBV5-4	few	TRBJ1-1	ASSPRQGLNTEAF
TRBV7-2	NA	TRBJ1-6	ASSLGVRDTSPLH
TRBV6-4	NA	TRBJ1-1	ASSADRNTEAF
TRBV27	NA	TRBJ1-2	ASSLIGGSYGYT
TRBV5-5	NA	TRBJ1-6	ASSLAHRGGSPLH
TRBV2	NA	TRBJ1-3	ASSDFLSSGNTIY
TRBV11-2	NA	TRBJ2-7	ASSLGGGSYEQY
TRBV5-4	NA	TRBJ2-2	ASSSAGDIYGELF
TRBV3-1/TRBV3-2	NA	TRBJ1-2	ASSQERASGYT
TRBV7-2	NA	TRBJ1-6	ASSPGAGLNSPLH
TRBV9	NA	TRBJ1-3	ASSPYPSGSGNTIY
TRBV5-6	NA	TRBJ1-5	ASSLRVRNQPQH
TRBV19	NA	TRBJ1-3	ASSRSGQGSGNTIY
TRBV21-1	NA	TRBJ1-2	ASSKRIGDPGQGARDYGYT
TRBV9	NA	TRBJ1-5	ASSPQGTGPQH
TRBV12-3/TRBV12-4	once	TRBJ1-2	ASSFPGHYGYT
TRBV11-2	NA	TRBJ1-5	ASSYEQMYSNQPQH
TRBV5-4	NA	TRBJ1-6	ASSQGQGDNSPLH
TRBV4-1	NA	TRBJ2-2	ASSQESRGDLTGELF
TRBV7-3	NA	TRBJ2-7	ASSPSGDSYEQY
TRBV19	NA	TRBJ1-2	ASGEEFGYT
TRBV29-1	NA	TRBJ1-2	SVVKGDYGYT
TRBV24-1	NA	TRBJ2-3	ATGTGWADTQY
TRBV14	NA	TRBJ1-2	ASSQASYGYT